This T cell receptor beta chain is from a study of T cell responses to AZD1222 COVID-19 vaccine. Study conclusions and caveats: Donors were largely white British and mainly female; clonal diversity was possibly underestimated.

On this clone itself: The antigen is undetermined.

Germline V gene data show CDR1 as LGHDT and CDR2 as YNNKEL (reference sequence). The V end was cut by 1 base, the J end by 5 bases, with 3 bases between. The CDR3 sequence is 11 residues long. Clones were read by immunoSEQ multiplex PCR, and TCRdb kept only the in-frame ones, dropping some. The sample has some 180,000 clones, about 83% seen once. Second doses were pooled across both intervals (about 4 or about 12 weeks). The sequence came from an adult who received the AZD1222 COVID-19 vaccine. The rearrangement uses TRBV3-1 (or the pseudogene TRBV3-2) and TRBJ2-7; D is undetermined. The input for sequencing was peripheral blood, taken 28 days after the second AZD1222 dose. This CDR3 is CASSQGHEQYF. The CDR3 bases are TGTGCCAGCAGCCAAGGCCACGAGCAGTACTTC.